The sequence of this TCR beta chain was determined in a study of shared clonotypes between healthy human individuals. The trim removed 1 base at V and 8 bases at J, leaving 8 bases unmatched. Germline CDR1 is SGHNT and CDR2 is YYREEE (reference sequence). The CDR3 sequence is 16 residues long. Libraries were prepared by immunoSEQ multiplex PCR; TCRdb keeps only in-frame clonotypes and omits some of them. The table shows 2 million to 2.5 million clones, with about 92% occurring only once. Sample: naive CD4+ T cells from PBMCs. The subset here: CD45RA+ positively selected. This receptor was identified in a man between 18 and 29 years old in good health. Some clones in this sample may be carry-over from other donors' samples. The chain links TRBV5-4 to TRBJ2-1, with 11 bases matching TRBD2. DNA of the CDR3: TGTGCCAGCAGCTTGAGAGTAGCGGGAGGGCCTGATGAGCAGTTCTTC. This codes for CASSLRVAGGPDEQFF.